The 11 T cell receptor beta chains in this list originate from one sample, sequenced in a study of CD8 T cells in ankylosing spondylitis. The study's findings and limits: Several highly homologous variants made up a TCR beta motif, and this motif appeared characteristic of ankylosing spondylitis blood.

No antigen is known for these receptors. TCRdb processed the 5' RACE reads anew with MiXCR; each CDR3 protein has one entry. Among 300,000 to 400,000 distinct CDR3 sequences listed, around 22% were seen once. What was sequenced was blood, either unsorted or a sorted T cell fraction (not recorded which). Source of these receptors: a male donor with ankylosing spondylitis.

This clonotype was counted ten times or more. The chain uses TRBV12-3 or TRBV12-4 and TRBJ1-5; no reliable D call. Trimming took off 5 bases at V and 4 bases at J, with 12 bases between the two ends. This CDR3 comprises 14 residues. The CDR3 nucleotides read TGTGCCAGCAGTCCTCAAGGGTTAAATCAGCCCCAGCATTTT. Translating gives CASSPQGLNQPQHF.

There are many counts of this clonotype. The rearrangement links TRBV29-1 to TRBJ2-1; 9 bases line up with TRBD2. This CDR3 region has 18 residues. The ends lost 2 bases at V and 4 bases at J; junction bases unmatched: 15. Germline V lookup: CDR1 SQVTM, CDR2 ANQGSEA. The CDR3 DNA is TGCAGCGTTGAATCGGTGACTAGCGGTAGCCTCCTGTACAATGAGCAGTTCTTC. Its protein product is CSVESVTSGSLLYNEQFF.

DNA for the CDR3: TGCGCCAGCAGTCCTCAGGGGTGGGAGCAGTTCTTC. Translation gives CASSPQGWEQFF. This chain uses TRBV10-2 with TRBJ2-1; possibly TRBD1 for D (6 bases). V dropped 5 bases and J dropped 10 bases, with 12 bases sitting between them. Germline loops: CDR1 WSHSY, CDR2 SAAADI. CDR3 length: 12 residues.

CDR3 in DNA: TGTGCCAGCAGAACTGGACAGCTTAATCAGCCCCAGCATTTT. Amino acid sequence: CASRTGQLNQPQHF. The J gene is TRBJ1-5, the V gene TRBV21-1; the listed D gene, TRBD1, was not tested against the DNA. TRBV21-1 is noted as a pseudogene. CDR3 length: 14 amino acids.

The chain is built from TRBV4-2 and TRBJ2-3; 12 nucleotides agree with TRBD2. The junction had 12 bases not matched to a gene; V was cut back by 1 base and J by 10 bases. Per the germline V gene, CDR1 is LGHNA and CDR2 is YNFKEQ. This CDR3 is built from 17 residues. The CDR3 sequence is CASSQVAGTSGSNAQYF. CDR3 sequence (DNA): TGTGCCAGCAGCCAAGTCGCGGGGACTAGCGGGTCGAATGCGCAGTATTTT.

The chain recombines TRBV2 with TRBJ1-5; D not certain. The CDR3 has 12 amino acids. Germline CDR1 SNHLY, CDR2 FYNNEI. Trimming shortened V by 6 bases and J by 3 bases, and 6 bases separated the two germline ends. The CDR3 reads CASRIDNQPQHF. DNA for the CDR3: TGTGCCAGCAGAATAGACAATCAGCCCCAGCATTTT.

The chain recombines TRBV19 with TRBJ2-1; D possibly corresponds to TRBD1 (6 bases). Deletions cut 2 bases from V and 0 bases from J, with 8 bases between. Germline V lookup: CDR1 LNHDA, CDR2 SQIVND (reference sequence). The CDR3 has 15 residues. In DNA form, the CDR3 reads TGTGCCAGTAGTATAACAGGGAGCTCCTACAATGAGCAGTTCTTC. Translating gives CASSITGSSYNEQFF.

The V call is TRBV29-1, the J call TRBJ1-1, with TRBD1 identical over 7 bases. The ends lost 7 bases at V and 1 base at J; junction bases unmatched: 12. The CDR3 covers 15 residues. In germline, CDR1 is SQVTM, CDR2 ANQGSEA. The CDR3 sequence: CSADREGNPNTEAFF. As DNA, the CDR3 is TGCAGCGCAGACAGGGAGGGGAATCCGAACACTGAAGCTTTCTTT.

This clonotype showed up just a few times. The genes are TRBV15 and TRBJ2-3; maybe TRBD2 (7 bases). Germline assignment: CDR1 LNHNV and CDR2 YYDKDF (reference sequence). With 5 bases removed from V and 1 base from J, the gap between germline ends came to 16 bases. The CDR3 spans 16 residues. In DNA form, the CDR3 reads TGTGCCACCAGCCGAAGGGGGGGTACAGGCACAGATACGCAGTATTTT. Translation: CATSRRGGTGTDTQYF.

This clonotype occurred a few times. This chain joins TRBV6-6 and TRBJ2-3; D remains ambiguous. Germline V lookup: CDR1 MNHNY, CDR2 SVGAGI (reference sequence). This CDR3 is built from 12 residues. Trimming took 0 bases from V and 5 from J, leaving 3 bases between them. The CDR3 protein is CASSYSQDTQYF. In DNA, the CDR3 is TGTGCCAGCAGTTACTCCCAAGATACGCAGTATTTT.

The rearrangement uses TRBV12-3 or TRBV12-4 and TRBJ1-1; D gene uncertain. Trimming shortened V by 2 bases and J by 5 bases, and 12 bases separated the two germline ends. The CDR3 sequence is 14 residues long. CDR3 coding DNA: TGTGCCAGCAGTTTAATGGGGAGATCGACTGAAGCTTTCTTT. Its protein product is CASSLMGRSTEAFF.